This TCR beta chain was recovered during a study of shared clonotypes between healthy human individuals. On the study more broadly: Used for every donor were three CD4 naive, three CD4 memory, two CD8 naive and one CD8 memory plate.

The repertoire was sequenced with immunoSEQ multiplex PCR; TCRdb's copy has only in-frame clones and lacks some. The repertoire holds 600,000 to 750,000 clones, with over 60% as singletons. V was trimmed by 5 bases and J by 4 bases, leaving 9 bases between them. This CDR3 region has 12 residues. Per germline, CDR1 MDHEN and CDR2 SYDVKM. This clone showed up just once. Different DNA sequences within this sample yield the same CDR3. The chain joins TRBV28 to TRBJ2-7; weak D call: TRBD1 (6 bases). The sequenced sample was memory CD4+ T cells sorted from blood. Subset defined: CD45RA-negative fraction. The TCR originated in a woman aged 25-40 years in good health. The CDR3 here is CASSGGQYEQYF. CDR3 in DNA: TGTGCCAGCAGTGGGGGCCAATACGAGCAGTACTTC.